This T cell receptor beta chain was found in a study of cytomegalovirus exposure and HLA in healthy donors (dated by TCRdb to 2016 to 2017). About the investigation overall: According to an earlier analysis of a few hundred of the donors, about 179 million T cells yielded over 90 million unique TCR beta sequences and around 280 Gb of sequence data. About 320 gigabases of sequencing data and approximately 84 million unique TCR sequences were included in an early release covering under 650 HLA-typed donors. Of the approximately 400 genotyped donors, about 80% fell in the genetic ancestry cluster associated with self-reported Caucasian donors. The study aimed to test whether signatures of past pathogen exposure could be identified by cataloging public T cell receptors. The study profiled the T cell repertoires of under 700 subjects by immunosequencing and related them to cytomegalovirus serostatus. Along with the roughly 710-subject first cohort, a separate validation cohort of approximately 110 different subjects was used. The study combined high-throughput TCR immunosequencing, statistical association of individual TCRs with disease status, and machine learning to predict cytomegalovirus infection status. A later analysis re-analyzed previously published TCR beta repertoires from 650 to 800 donors and added high-resolution HLA genotyping to study TCR occurrence patterns. Rather than drawing on any new phenotypic data, the later analysis identified candidate immune exposures from TCR beta sequences and the way those sequences occurred across donors. An earlier analysis of around 580 of the donors used high-throughput TCR beta sequencing to judge whether each TCR beta V gene segment behaved as functional or pseudogenic. Alongside the repertoire data, information on donor age, sex, ethnicity and CMV serostatus was compiled. Genome-wide SNP genotypes for about 65% of the roughly 670 donors were used in a later genetic analysis, which treated that subset as a discovery cohort. All discovery cohort repertoires had been generated on a single sequencing platform. Both class I and class II loci were covered by HLA typing, at four-digit resolution. The number of donors typed differed by locus, with 629-630 for A, B, C, DRB1 and DQB1, around 560 for DQA1, over 600 for DPA1, and approximately 470 for DPB1. Roughly 5 DR-DQ haplotypes were handled as single units for association and clustering, since linkage in the cohort was strong. On average, approximately 250,000 unique TCR beta nucleotide sequences were sequenced per donor among roughly 430 genotyped donors of the cohort, with approximately 18% of those sequences being non-productive.

In total, 500 to 700 healthy bone marrow donors made up the cohort. Cohort members were all nominally healthy when sampled, although unrecorded immune exposures were likely present. The donor tested CMV seropositive and was one of the 289 seropositive cohort members. Each donor provided a peripheral blood sample, and peripheral blood mononuclear cells were used for TCR beta sequencing. Genomic DNA was extracted from the blood cell samples with the Qiagen DNeasy Blood Extraction Kit. This clone was picked up a small number of times. The specificity of this receptor is unknown. Base qualities are not at hand, and no much larger clone is one base apart. The receptor library was made with the immunoSEQ multiplex PCR assay. For the multiplex PCR, a mixture combining 60 forward primers for TCR Vbeta segments and 13 reverse primers for TCR Jbeta segments was used. Amplification of the CDR3 region of rearranged TCR beta genes was performed with a multiplex PCR assay on genomic DNA. The Illumina HiSeq System was used to sequence the amplified TCR beta libraries as 87-base-pair reads. The paper's data handling went like this. In a later analysis, some 80 million unique TCR beta chains were counted across the 650 to 700 repertoires, and approximately 9.9 million of these chains were shared by at least two donors. To remove PCR and sequencing errors, raw reads were error-corrected and collapsed into unique sequences using a nearest-neighbor algorithm that merged closely related sequences. Alignment of CDR3 sequences to IMGT reference sequences was used to assign V, D and J gene segments. Each retained sequence needed at least a six-nucleotide match to both a V gene segment and a J gene segment. Rearrangements were classified as productive when the CDR3 lacked stop codons and remained in frame with V and J, and all other rearrangements were classified as non-productive. Following IMGT convention, CDR3 was defined as the stretch from the second conserved V-encoded cysteine up to the conserved J-encoded phenylalanine. The earlier analysis of some 550 of the donors excluded any sequence lacking an unambiguous match to a single V gene segment. An earlier analysis of about 600 of the donors called V segments functional above 56.7% productive rearrangements and segregating when the between-donor standard deviation exceeded 5%. A statistical classification framework was built for diagnosing cytomegalovirus status from the catalog of TCR beta chain sequences. A later analysis assigned V and J genes by comparing TCR nucleotide sequences with IMGT/GENE-DB human TR gene sequences. The TCRdist pipeline was used in a later analysis to assign CDR3 sequences and most-parsimonious VDJ recombination scenarios. In a later analysis, each TCR beta chain was defined by its CDR3 amino acid sequence together with its V-gene family, and reads without a unique V-gene family were excluded. To address suspected cross-contamination and a sequencing artifact, a later analysis removed 592 highly shared, low-generation-probability nucleotide sequences. For each public chain, a later analysis derived a clonal expansion index from normalized ranks of inferred template counts within each repertoire. In a later analysis, generation probabilities were computed with a VDJ recombination model fitted to out-of-frame rearrangements, and the resulting probabilities were checked against IGoR. A later analysis scored TCR-TCR, TCR-HLA and TCR-CMV co-occurrence with hypergeometric tests, applying a repertoire-size bias correction to TCR pairs. A later analysis estimated false discovery rates by permuting HLA or CMV assignments 20 times. In a later analysis, co-occurring TCRs were grouped using DBSCAN, with TCRdist sequence similarity added in when clustering inside HLA-allele-positive subsets. Repertoires with fewer than 30,000 or more than 120,000 public chains were left out of co-occurrence clustering, as were five repertoires with anomalous nucleotide sharing. Sourced from immuneACCESS, this table was stored by TCRdb with only in-frame sequences that have V and J called. A share of the clones is absent; for the studies checked, an unresolved V gene accounts for under half, and the remainder has no known explanation. The DNA gave D and trimming, while V, J and clone size come from that table. The table for this sample lists some 180,000 clones; just over 75% of them were counted only once. 3.7% of the sample goes to the ten largest clones.

Study-level results and caveats: The authors suggested that the approach could potentially be generalized to other disease states and immunological phenotypes. Sequencing depth was assumed to be roughly uniform across donors in the presence/absence analyses, though that assumption may not hold. Only TCR beta chains were sequenced in this cohort, and the absence of alpha or paired-chain data limited detectable features. The sequencing pipeline was judged likely to have produced a cluster of highly shared sequence variants as a technical artifact. A later genetic analysis associated a missense DCLRE1C variant with V-gene and J-gene trimming of TCR beta chains, and an independent cohort replicated the association. A later analysis associated 16,951 TCR beta sequences with specific HLA alleles at a false discovery rate of 0.05. A further reported finding was that TCR beta sequences accurately predicted the HLA-A and HLA-B alleles for most subjects in the first cohort. For the cohort, immune exposure information was limited to CMV serostatus. In the study, approximately 160 TCR beta chains were listed as associated with cytomegalovirus. A few of the identified cytomegalovirus-associated TCR beta chains were confirmed in vitro to be specific for cytomegalovirus antigens. A later analysis found that TCR association rates varied across HLA loci, with DRB1 alleles showing the most associated TCRs and HLA-C alleles the fewest. Seventeen rarely observed V segments, including chromosome 9 orphons, were excluded from the earlier analysis of some 590 of the donors because counts were too low. Cytomegalovirus status was reported to be diagnosed by the classifier with high specificity and sensitivity in both the original and validation cohorts. A later analysis found that HLA-associated TCR beta chains were more clonally expanded and had lower generation probabilities than equally common non-associated chains. Broadly in line with IMGT annotations, most TCR beta V segments showed up in productive rearrangements about 87% or about 30% of the time in an earlier analysis of around 600 of the donors. According to a later genetic analysis, donors in an Asian-associated ancestry cluster had fewer N-insertions in productive TCRs than the approximately 650-donor mean. Because some donors lacked HLA typing at each locus, the association tests relied only on the typed subset. While some public TCRs were present in many individuals, most TCR sequences turned up only very rarely across donors. Correlated functional status among segregating V segments might reflect linkage disequilibrium, but an unknown experimental factor could not be ruled out. Several of the top co-occurrence clusters appeared to be linked to parvovirus B19, influenza, CMV and Epstein-Barr virus, according to a later analysis. Strong co-occurrence of HLA alleles, especially DR and DQ, made assigning TCR associations to individual alleles difficult. A later analysis found that most CMV-associated TCR beta chains appeared HLA-restricted, with HLA associations seemingly driven largely by CMV exposure.

This clonotype was obtained from a woman in her sixties in good health and CMV-seropositive. The specimen was PBMCs.

The sequence in DNA is TGTGCCAGCAGTTACGATTGGAGTGGAAACACCATATATTTT. This sequence encodes CASSYDWSGNTIYF. The sequence is built from TRBV6-5 and TRBJ1-3; the D gene cannot be named for sure. Based on the germline V gene, the CDR1 and CDR2 sequences are MNHEY and SVGAGI. The CDR3 goes from the cysteine to the phenylalanine over 14 residues. Here the CDR3 DNA is all that survives: 42 bases in frame from base 1. Cut back by 2 bases and 3 bases, the V and J ends lie 8 bases apart.